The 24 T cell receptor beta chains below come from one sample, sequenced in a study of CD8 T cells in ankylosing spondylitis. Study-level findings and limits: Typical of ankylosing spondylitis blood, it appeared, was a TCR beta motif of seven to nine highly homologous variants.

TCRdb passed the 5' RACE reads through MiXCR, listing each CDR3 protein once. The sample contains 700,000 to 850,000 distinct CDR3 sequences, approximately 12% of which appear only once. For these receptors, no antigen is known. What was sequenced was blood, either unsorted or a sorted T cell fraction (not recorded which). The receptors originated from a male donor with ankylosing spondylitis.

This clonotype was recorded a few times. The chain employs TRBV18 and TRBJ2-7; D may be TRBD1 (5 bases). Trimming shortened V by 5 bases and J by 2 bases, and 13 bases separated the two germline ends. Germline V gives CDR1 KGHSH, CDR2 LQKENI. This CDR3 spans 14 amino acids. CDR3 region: CASSGSQGPYEQYF. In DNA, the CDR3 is TGTGCCAGCTCAGGCTCCCAGGGTCCCTACGAGCAGTACTTC.

CDR3 sequence (DNA): TGTGCCAGCAGTTTTGGGGGCCCATTCACAGATACGCAGTATTTT. Translating it yields CASSFGGPFTDTQYF. The rearrangement uses TRBV12-3 or TRBV12-4 and TRBJ2-3; possibly TRBD1 for D (6 bases). The V end lost 3 bases, the J end lost 2 bases, and 12 bases lay between the germline ends. This CDR3 spans 15 amino acids.

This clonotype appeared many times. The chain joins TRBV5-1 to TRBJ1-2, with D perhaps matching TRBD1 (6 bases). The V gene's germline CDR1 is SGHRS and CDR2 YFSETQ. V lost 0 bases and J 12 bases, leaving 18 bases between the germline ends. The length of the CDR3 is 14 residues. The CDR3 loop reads CASSLGGQARGDTF. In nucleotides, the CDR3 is TGCGCCAGCAGCTTGGGCGGCCAGGCTAGGGGGGACACCTTC.

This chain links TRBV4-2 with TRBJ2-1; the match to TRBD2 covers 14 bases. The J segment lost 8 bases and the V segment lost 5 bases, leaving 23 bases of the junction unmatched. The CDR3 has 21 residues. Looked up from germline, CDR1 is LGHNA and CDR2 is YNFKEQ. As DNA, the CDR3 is TGTGCCAGCAGCGTACGTCCCGTTCCCGGGACTAGCGGGAGTAAGCGGGATGAGCAGTTCTTC. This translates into CASSVRPVPGTSGSKRDEQFF.

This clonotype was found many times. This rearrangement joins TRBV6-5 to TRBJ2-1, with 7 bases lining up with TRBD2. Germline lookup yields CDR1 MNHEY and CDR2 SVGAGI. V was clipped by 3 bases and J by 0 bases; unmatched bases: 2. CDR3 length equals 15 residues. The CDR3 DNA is TGTGCCAGCAGTTATCTAGCGGACTCCTACAATGAGCAGTTCTTC. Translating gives CASSYLADSYNEQFF.

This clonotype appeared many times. CDR3: CASSQGRHYEQYF. CDR3 DNA sequence: TGCGCCAGCAGCCAAGGGAGACACTACGAGCAGTACTTC. This sequence joins TRBV4-3 and TRBJ2-7; D not resolved. The CDR3 is 13 amino acids. Germline CDR1 is LGHNA and CDR2 is YSLEER. V shed 1 base and J shed 3 bases, with 7 bases lying between them.

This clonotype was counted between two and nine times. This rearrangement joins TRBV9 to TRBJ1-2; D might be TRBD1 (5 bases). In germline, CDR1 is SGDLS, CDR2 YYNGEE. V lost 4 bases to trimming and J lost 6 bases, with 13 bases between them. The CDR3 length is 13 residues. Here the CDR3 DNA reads TGTGCCAGCAGCCAATCGGGGCGGAATGGCTACACCTTC. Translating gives CASSQSGRNGYTF.

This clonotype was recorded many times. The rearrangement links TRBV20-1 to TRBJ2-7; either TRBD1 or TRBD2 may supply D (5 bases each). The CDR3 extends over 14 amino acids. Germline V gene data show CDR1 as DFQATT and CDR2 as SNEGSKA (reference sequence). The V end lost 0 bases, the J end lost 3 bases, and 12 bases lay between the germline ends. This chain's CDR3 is CSARDSGTFYEQYF. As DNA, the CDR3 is TGCAGTGCTAGAGACTCCGGGACCTTCTACGAGCAGTACTTC.

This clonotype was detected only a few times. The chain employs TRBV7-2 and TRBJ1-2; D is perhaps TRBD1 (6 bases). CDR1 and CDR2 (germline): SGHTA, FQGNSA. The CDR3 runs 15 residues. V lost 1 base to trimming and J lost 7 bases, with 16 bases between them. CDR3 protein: CASSLDTGRGGGYTF. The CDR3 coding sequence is TGTGCCAGCAGCTTAGATACAGGGCGAGGGGGTGGCTACACCTTC.

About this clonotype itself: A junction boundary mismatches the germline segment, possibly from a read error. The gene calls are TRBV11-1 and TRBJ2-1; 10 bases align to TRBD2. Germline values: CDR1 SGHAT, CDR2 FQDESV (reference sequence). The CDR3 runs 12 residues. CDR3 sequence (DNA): TGTGCCAGCAGCTCCCTAGCGGGGGAGCAGTCCTTC. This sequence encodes CASSSLAGEQSF.

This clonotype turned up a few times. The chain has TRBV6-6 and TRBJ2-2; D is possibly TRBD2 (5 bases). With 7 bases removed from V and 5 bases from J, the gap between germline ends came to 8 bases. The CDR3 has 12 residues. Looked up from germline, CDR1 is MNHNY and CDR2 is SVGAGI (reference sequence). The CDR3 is CASITRTGELFF. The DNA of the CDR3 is TGTGCCAGCATAACTAGGACCGGGGAGCTGTTTTTT.

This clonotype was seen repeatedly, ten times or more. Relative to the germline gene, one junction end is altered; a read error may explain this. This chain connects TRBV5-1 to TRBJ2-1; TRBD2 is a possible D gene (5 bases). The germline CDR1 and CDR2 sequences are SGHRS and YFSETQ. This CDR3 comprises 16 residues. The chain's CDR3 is CASSLGGGSSYNEQFF. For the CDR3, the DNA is TGTGCCAGCAGCTTAGGAGGTGGGAGCTCCTACAATGAGCAGTTCTTC.

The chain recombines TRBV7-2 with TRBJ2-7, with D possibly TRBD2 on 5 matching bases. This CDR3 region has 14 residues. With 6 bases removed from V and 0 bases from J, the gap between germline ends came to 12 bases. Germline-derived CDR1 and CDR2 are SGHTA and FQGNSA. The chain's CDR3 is CASRFLRGSYEQYF. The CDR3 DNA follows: TGTGCCAGCAGGTTCTTACGGGGCTCCTACGAGCAGTACTTC.

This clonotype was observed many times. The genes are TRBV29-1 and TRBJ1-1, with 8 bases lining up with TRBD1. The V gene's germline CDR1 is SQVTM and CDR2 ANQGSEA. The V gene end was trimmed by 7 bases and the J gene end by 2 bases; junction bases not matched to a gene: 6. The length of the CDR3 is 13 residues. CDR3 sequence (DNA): TGCAGCGCCCGAGGACAGGGAAACACTGAAGCTTTCTTT. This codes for CSARGQGNTEAFF.

The CDR3 reads CASSLGGYEPYEQYF. CDR3 in DNA: TGCGCCAGCAGCTTGGGGGGCTATGAGCCCTACGAGCAGTACTTC. This chain joins TRBV5-1 and TRBJ2-7, with D perhaps TRBD1 (5 bases). CDR3 length: 15 residues. V lost 0 bases and J 2 bases, leaving 12 bases between the germline ends. CDR1 SGHRS and CDR2 YFSETQ come from the germline V gene. Complete variable domain (other parts from reference TRBV5-1 and TRBJ2-7): KAGVTQTPRYLIKTRGQQVTLSCSPISGHRSVSWYQQTPGQGLQFLFEYFSETQRNKGNFPGRFSGRQFSNSRSEMNVSTLELGDSALYLCASSLGGYEPYEQYFGPGTRLTVT.

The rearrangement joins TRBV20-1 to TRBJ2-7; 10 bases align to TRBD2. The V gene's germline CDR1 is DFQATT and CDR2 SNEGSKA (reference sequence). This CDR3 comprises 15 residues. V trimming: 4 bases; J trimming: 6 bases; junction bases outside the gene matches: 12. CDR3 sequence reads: CSAKVAGGLMREQYF. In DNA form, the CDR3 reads TGCAGTGCTAAGGTAGCGGGGGGCCTTATGCGCGAGCAGTACTTC.

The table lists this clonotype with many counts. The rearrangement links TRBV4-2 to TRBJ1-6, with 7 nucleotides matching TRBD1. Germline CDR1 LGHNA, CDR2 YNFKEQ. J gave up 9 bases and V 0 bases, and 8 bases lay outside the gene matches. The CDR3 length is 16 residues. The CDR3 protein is CASSQDLGQNVSPLHF. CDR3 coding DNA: TGTGCCAGCAGCCAAGATCTGGGACAGAATGTTTCACCCCTCCACTTT.

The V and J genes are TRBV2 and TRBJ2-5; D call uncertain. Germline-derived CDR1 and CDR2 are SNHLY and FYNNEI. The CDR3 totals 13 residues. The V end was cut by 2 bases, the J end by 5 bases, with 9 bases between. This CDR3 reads CASSESGSETQYF. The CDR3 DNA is TGTGCCAGCAGTGAATCTGGGTCCGAGACCCAGTACTTC.

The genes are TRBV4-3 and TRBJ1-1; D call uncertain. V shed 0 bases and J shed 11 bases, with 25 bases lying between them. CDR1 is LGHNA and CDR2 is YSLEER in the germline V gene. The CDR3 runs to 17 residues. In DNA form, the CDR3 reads TGCGCCAGCAGCCAAGATGGGCCTTCAGGTCACGATGGACGGGCTTTCTTT. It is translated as CASSQDGPSGHDGRAFF.

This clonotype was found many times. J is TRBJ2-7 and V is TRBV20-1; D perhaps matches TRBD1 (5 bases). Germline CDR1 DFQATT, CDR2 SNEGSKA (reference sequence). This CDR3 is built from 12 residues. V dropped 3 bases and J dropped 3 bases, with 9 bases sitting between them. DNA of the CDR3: TGCAGTGCTAGTATGCAGGGCTACGAGCAGTACTTC. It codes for CSASMQGYEQYF.

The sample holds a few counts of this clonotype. The CDR3 protein is CASSFDIYGYTF. The CDR3 nucleotides read TGTGCCAGCAGCTTCGACATCTATGGCTACACCTTC. V and J are TRBV7-2 and TRBJ1-2; D call uncertain. Trimming left V 3 bases short and J 4 bases short, with 6 bases between. The CDR3 loop spans 12 amino acids. From germline, CDR1 is SGHTA and CDR2 FQGNSA.

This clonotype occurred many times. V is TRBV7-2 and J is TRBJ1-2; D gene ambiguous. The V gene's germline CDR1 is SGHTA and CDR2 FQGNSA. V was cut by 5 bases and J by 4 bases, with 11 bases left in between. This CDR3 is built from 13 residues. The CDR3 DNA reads TGTGCCAGCAGCCTAGGGAGGGTCTATGGCTACACCTTC. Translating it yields CASSLGRVYGYTF.

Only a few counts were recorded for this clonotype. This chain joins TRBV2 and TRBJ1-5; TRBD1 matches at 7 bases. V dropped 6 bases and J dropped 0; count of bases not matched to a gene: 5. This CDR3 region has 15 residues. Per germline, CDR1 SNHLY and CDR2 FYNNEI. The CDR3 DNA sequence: TGTGCCAGCAGAGTAGACAGGGCTAGCAATCAGCCCCAGCATTTT. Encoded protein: CASRVDRASNQPQHF.

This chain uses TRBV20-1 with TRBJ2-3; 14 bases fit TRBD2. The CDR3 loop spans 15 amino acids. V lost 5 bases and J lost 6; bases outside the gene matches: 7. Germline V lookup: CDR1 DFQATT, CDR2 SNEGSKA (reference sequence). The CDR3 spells CSAPRTSGRFDTQYF. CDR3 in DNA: TGCAGTGCTCCCAGGACTAGCGGGAGGTTCGATACGCAGTATTTT.